This T cell receptor beta chain was sequenced in a study of vaccination and CD4 T cells after COVID-19. Study-level findings and limits: Only after vaccination were a median roughly 90% of convalescents' reactive clones seen.

A few counts support this clonotype. The antigen is not known. The CDR3 is 14 residues long. V lost 0 bases, J lost 2 bases, and 5 bases lay in between. CDR1 and CDR2 (germline): SGHTA, FQGNSA. TCRdb analysed the PCR reads with MiXCR anew, one entry per CDR3 protein. The profile shows just over 20,000 distinct CDR3 sequences, about 60% of them singletons. This TCR came from a human donor who had recovered from COVID-19. The material sequenced was CD4+ T cells from blood, taken before SARS-CoV-2 vaccination. The genes are TRBV7-2 and TRBJ1-3, with unresolved D. This CDR3 is CASSLAVAGNTIYF. The CDR3 DNA reads TGTGCCAGCAGCTTAGCAGTAGCTGGAAACACCATATATTTT.